Listed below are T cell receptor beta chains from one sample, sequenced in a study of early T cells in non-severe SARS-CoV-2 infection. TCRdb passed the 5' RACE reads through MiXCR, listing each CDR3 protein once. The sample lists about 48,000 distinct CDR3 sequences, 13% occurring once. Source material: whole blood. The receptors originated from an adult who was a healthcare worker with PCR-confirmed SARS-CoV-2 infection or an uninfected control (not recorded which). Both conserved end residues are part of each CDR3. Fields, in order: CDR3 length, clone size, V gene, D gene, J gene, CDR3 protein, CDR3 DNA. A D gene is named only where the DNA matches it firmly. Some rows have no size entry. The others give once, few or many, or a class for an expanded clone.

16,many,TRBV18,.,TRBJ1-1,CASSQSIGAQNTEAFF,TGTGCCAGCTCACAATCTATAGGGGCCCAGAACACTGAAGCTTTCTTT
17,many,TRBV11-3,.,TRBJ1-1,CASSLMLGGTGGGEAFF,TGTGCCAGCAGCTTAATGCTTGGAGGGACCGGGGGCGGTGAAGCTTTCTTT
15,many,TRBV7-3,TRBD2,TRBJ2-5,CASSLLAGVQETQYF,TGTGCCAGCAGCTTACTAGCGGGGGTACAAGAGACCCAGTACTTC
11,.,TRBV28,.,TRBJ2-7,CASSENYEQYF,TGTGCCAGCAGTGAGAACTACGAGCAGTACTTC
16,many,TRBV7-3,TRBD2,TRBJ2-1,CASSPQAGGAYNEQFF,TGTGCCAGCAGCCCCCAAGCGGGAGGGGCCTACAATGAGCAGTTCTTC
15,.,TRBV29-1,TRBD2,TRBJ2-7,CSVVAGGGTRYEQYF,TGCAGCGTTGTAGCGGGCGGCGGGACCAGATACGAGCAGTACTTC
14,many,TRBV28,TRBD1,TRBJ1-6,CASSGTAWDSPLHF,TGTGCCAGCAGTGGGACAGCTTGGGATTCACCCCTCCACTTT
11,many,TRBV30,.,TRBJ1-2,CASAIFSGYTF,TGTGCCTCCGCTATTTTCTCTGGCTACACCTTC
15,.,TRBV7-6,.,TRBJ2-3,CASSPSDSSTDTQYF,TGTGCCAGCAGCCCATCGGACAGTTCCACAGATACGCAGTATTTT
16,.,TRBV24-1,.,TRBJ2-1,CATSEPTGGSYNEQFF,TGTGCCACCAGTGAACCCACAGGAGGCTCCTACAATGAGCAGTTCTTC
15,many,TRBV6-6,.,TRBJ2-1,CASSYPQRSYNEQFF,TGTGCCAGCAGTTACCCGCAACGCTCCTACAATGAGCAGTTCTTC
15,many,TRBV28,.,TRBJ2-7,CASTFGRSSSYEQYF,TGTGCCAGCACCTTTGGCCGAAGTAGCTCCTACGAGCAGTACTTC
14,.,TRBV20-1,TRBD2,TRBJ2-5,CSAPGFGGKETQYF,TGCAGTGCTCCCGGGTTCGGGGGGAAAGAGACCCAGTACTTC
16,many,TRBV5-1,.,TRBJ1-6,CASSLDGQGSNSPLHF,TGCGCCAGCAGCTTGGATGGGCAGGGCAGCAATTCACCCCTCCACTTT
14,.,TRBV5-1,.,TRBJ2-1,CASSLVPGPNQQFF,TGCGCCAGCAGCTTGGTTCCAGGCCCTAACCAGCAGTTCTTC
16,many,TRBV6-6,TRBD1,TRBJ1-6,CASSYSGQAIRSPLHF,TGTGCCAGCAGTTACTCGGGACAGGCTATACGTTCACCCCTCCACTTT
15,many,TRBV6-5,TRBD2,TRBJ2-1,CASSPDSGSHNEQFF,TGTGCCAGCAGTCCCGATAGCGGGAGCCACAATGAGCAGTTCTTC
14,once,TRBV2,.,TRBJ2-1,CASSKWGDSNEQFF,TGTGCCAGCAGTAAATGGGGAGACTCGAATGAGCAGTTCTTC
14,.,TRBV29-1,.,TRBJ1-2,CSVRGDTTEYGYTF,TGCAGCGTTCGGGGGGACACAACGGAGTATGGCTACACCTTC
14,few,TRBV29-1,TRBD1,TRBJ2-7,CSVESLGGTGEQYF,TGCAGCGTTGAGTCTTTAGGAGGGACAGGGGAGCAGTACTTC
16,many,TRBV7-2,.,TRBJ1-4,CASSLGAGTTGEKLFF,TGTGCCAGCAGCTTAGGGGCCGGGACTACGGGTGAAAAACTGTTTTTT
13,few,TRBV2,.,TRBJ1-1,CAEGGRGNTEAFF,TGTGCCGAGGGAGGGCGCGGGAACACTGAAGCTTTCTTT
14,many,TRBV29-1,TRBD1,TRBJ2-7,CSVAGTGTTYEQYF,TGCAGCGTTGCCGGGACAGGGACTACTTACGAGCAGTACTTC
13,many,TRBV7-9,.,TRBJ1-1,CASSLLVNTEAFF,TGTGCCAGCAGCTTATTAGTTAACACTGAAGCTTTCTTT
13,few,TRBV20-1,.,TRBJ1-1,CSPNRVANTEAFF,TGCAGCCCGAACAGGGTCGCGAACACTGAAGCTTTCTTT
16,.,TRBV5-1,.,TRBJ2-2,CASSSRAGPNTGELFF,TGCGCCAGCAGCTCCCGAGCAGGACCGAACACCGGGGAGCTGTTTTTT
12,many,TRBV2,TRBD1,TRBJ1-5,CASGTVAQPQHF,TGTGCCAGTGGGACAGTCGCTCAGCCCCAGCATTTT
16,few,TRBV7-2,TRBD2,TRBJ2-5,CASSLILAGGGETQYF,TGTGCCAGCAGCTTAATTCTAGCGGGAGGGGGAGAGACCCAGTACTTC
16,.,TRBV28,TRBD1,TRBJ2-5,CASSSYRGAWVETQYF,TGTGCCAGCAGTTCCTACAGGGGCGCCTGGGTCGAGACCCAGTACTTC
16,many,TRBV7-9,TRBD1,TRBJ1-4,CASSLAVRGRNEKLFF,TGTGCCAGCAGCTTAGCCGTAAGGGGGCGGAATGAAAAACTGTTTTTT
11,.,TRBV5-1,TRBD1,TRBJ2-1,CASSFPGGQFF,TGCGCCAGCAGCTTCCCAGGGGGTCAGTTCTTC